Listed below are T cell receptor beta chains from one sample, sequenced in a study of blood T cell repertoires in COVID-19. The data were produced by immunoSEQ multiplex PCR, yet TCRdb's version contains in-frame clones alone and is incomplete. This sample carries 150,000 to 200,000 clones, about 93% of them seen once, and the ten largest clones take 4.5% to 5.5%. The sequenced sample was peripheral blood. The receptors derive from a woman between 50 and 59 years old with acute or convalescent COVID-19. Both conserved end residues are trimmed from each CDR3. Each record gives: J gene, V gene, CDR3 protein.

TRBJ2-3 TRBV29-1 SVEARRTDTQY
TRBJ2-1 TRBV9 ASSVGGGGGYEQF
TRBJ1-2 TRBV24-1 ATRLWLPPYGYT
TRBJ2-6 TRBV28 ASSLAGAGGANVLT
TRBJ2-3 TRBV6-5 ASSAPGTDTQY
TRBJ2-3 TRBV3-1/TRBV3-2 ASSQDPGRGTDTQY
TRBJ2-2 TRBV7-9 ASSPQGADTGELF
TRBJ1-1 TRBV2 ASSELLTAF
TRBJ1-4 TRBV5-1 ASSPGQVSGNEKLF
TRBJ1-2 TRBV18 ASSPLQGEDYGYT
TRBJ2-2 TRBV21-1 ASSNGGGNTNGTDTGELF
TRBJ1-5 TRBV6-5 ASIEGAGNQPQH
TRBJ2-7 TRBV19 ASSLSAGEASYEQY
TRBJ1-5 TRBV2 ASSTTGGYSNQPQH
TRBJ1-1 TRBV27 AAGSWNTEAF
TRBJ1-2 TRBV10-3 AISGDILRNYGYT
TRBJ1-3 TRBV7-9 ASSFPGRDSGNTIY
TRBJ2-7 TRBV7-8 ASSPVTGTGEPYEQY
TRBJ2-5 TRBV3-1/TRBV3-2 ASSQGLLSSQETQY
TRBJ2-3 TRBV9 ASSVQQGRTQY
TRBJ2-1 TRBV7-2 ASSVGQGPYNEQF
TRBJ2-5 TRBV5-6 ASSLGQGETQY
TRBJ1-2 TRBV12-3/TRBV12-4 ASSLRDYGYT
TRBJ1-1 TRBV30 AWSITGLTEAF
TRBJ1-5 TRBV7-6 ASSPTGTGGPYSNQPQH
TRBJ2-1 TRBV6-2/TRBV6-3 ASSSPERGNEQF
TRBJ1-2 TRBV6-2/TRBV6-3 ASSYSRSRDRFFYGYT
TRBJ2-3 TRBV5-4 ASSFDITGTDTQY
TRBJ1-1 TRBV6-5 ASRDRAGDTEAF
TRBJ2-7 TRBV6-6 ASSARAPYEQY
TRBJ1-5 TRBV28 ASRNRGGQPQH
TRBJ2-1 TRBV2 ASSEALAGGFNEQF
TRBJ1-1 TRBV7-9 ASSLISGTGNFLAF
TRBJ2-7 TRBV18 ASSPGTSGTYEQY
TRBJ2-6 TRBV24-1 ATSDPGSSGANVLT
TRBJ1-2 TRBV7-2 ASSLWTVRDKQLWFDYT
TRBJ2-3 TRBV4-3 ASSQLTSGSWGTDTQY
TRBJ2-1 TRBV13 ASSLGRVYNEQF
TRBJ2-1 TRBV7-2 ASSPGGLDEQF
TRBJ1-2 TRBV10-3 AISEGDRGT
TRBJ1-2 TRBV7-9 ASSLARQGRSYGYT